One T cell receptor (beta chain) is described in this entry. As handled by the study authors: How many nucleated cells were present was estimated from reference gene primer amplification. The data were produced by immunoSEQ multiplex PCR, yet TCRdb's version contains in-frame clones alone and is incomplete. The DNA gave D and trimming, while V, J and clone size come from that table. The table records 300,000 to 350,000 clones, about 85% of them present only once. This sample was included in a study of blood T cell repertoires in COVID-19. Study details: Acute and convalescent COVID-19 specimens originated in the United States, Italy and Spain. T cells, B-cell-depleted T cells, or PBMCs supplied cDNA or gDNA.

The origin of this receptor is a man aged 18 to 29 with active or convalescent COVID-19. The sequenced sample was peripheral blood.

The CDR3 DNA reads as TGTGCCAGCAGTTTTTTTATCAGTGATCAGCCCCAGCATTTT. Amino acid sequence: CASSFFISDQPQHF. The chain joins TRBV28 to TRBJ1-5, with no clear D. Germline values: CDR1 MDHEN, CDR2 SYDVKM. This CDR3 spans 14 amino acids. The ends were cut back, 3 bases at V and 5 bases at J, with 11 bases in the middle.